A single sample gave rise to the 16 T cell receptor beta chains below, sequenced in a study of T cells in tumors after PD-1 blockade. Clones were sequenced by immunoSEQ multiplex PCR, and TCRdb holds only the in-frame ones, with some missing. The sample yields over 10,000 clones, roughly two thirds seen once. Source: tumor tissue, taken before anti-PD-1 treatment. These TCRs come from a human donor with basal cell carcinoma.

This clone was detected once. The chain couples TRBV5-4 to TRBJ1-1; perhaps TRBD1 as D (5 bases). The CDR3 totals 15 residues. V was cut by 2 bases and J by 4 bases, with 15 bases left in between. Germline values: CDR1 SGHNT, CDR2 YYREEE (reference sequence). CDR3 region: CASSFYGGSTTEAFF. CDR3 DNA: TGTGCCAGCAGCTTTTATGGGGGGAGCACCACTGAAGCTTTCTTT.

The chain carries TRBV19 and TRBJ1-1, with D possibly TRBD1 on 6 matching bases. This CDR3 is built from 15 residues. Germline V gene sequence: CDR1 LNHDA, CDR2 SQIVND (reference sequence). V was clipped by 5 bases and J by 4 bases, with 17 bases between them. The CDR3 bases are TGTGCCAGTAGTGCCCGACAGAAAGGGGGCACTGAAGCTTTCTTT. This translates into CASSARQKGGTEAFF.

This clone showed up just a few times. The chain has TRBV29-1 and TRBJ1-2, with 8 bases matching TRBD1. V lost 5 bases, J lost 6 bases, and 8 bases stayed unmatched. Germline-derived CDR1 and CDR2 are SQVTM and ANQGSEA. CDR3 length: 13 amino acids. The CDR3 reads CSVPVQGADGYTF. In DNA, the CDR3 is TGCAGCGTTCCAGTTCAGGGGGCGGATGGCTACACCTTC.

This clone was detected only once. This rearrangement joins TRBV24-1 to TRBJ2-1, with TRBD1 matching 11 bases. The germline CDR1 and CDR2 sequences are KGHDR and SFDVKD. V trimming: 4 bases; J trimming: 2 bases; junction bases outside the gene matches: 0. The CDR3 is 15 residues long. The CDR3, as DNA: TGTGCCACCAGTGAGGGACAGGGGGCCTACAATGAGCAGTTCTTC. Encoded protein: CATSEGQGAYNEQFF.

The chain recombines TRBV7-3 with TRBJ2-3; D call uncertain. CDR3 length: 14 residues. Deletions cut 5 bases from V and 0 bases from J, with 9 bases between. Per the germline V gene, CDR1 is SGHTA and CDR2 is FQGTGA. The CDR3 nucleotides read TGTGCCAGCAGCCTGCTCTCTAGCACAGATACGCAGTATTTT. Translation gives CASSLLSSTDTQYF.

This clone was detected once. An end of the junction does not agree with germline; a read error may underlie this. The CDR3 is CSGLPGGGF. CDR3 coding DNA: TGCAGCGGTCTACCGGGGGGCGGCTTC. The chain links TRBV29-1 to TRBJ1-2; possible D gene TRBD1, 6 bases. In germline, CDR1 is SQVTM, CDR2 ANQGSEA. This CDR3 has 9 residues.

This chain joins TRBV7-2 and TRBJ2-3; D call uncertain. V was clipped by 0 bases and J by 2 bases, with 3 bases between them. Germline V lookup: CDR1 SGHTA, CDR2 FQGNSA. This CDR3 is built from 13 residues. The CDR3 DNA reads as TGTGCCAGCAGCTTAGCAGACACAGATACGCAGTATTTT. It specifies CASSLADTDTQYF.

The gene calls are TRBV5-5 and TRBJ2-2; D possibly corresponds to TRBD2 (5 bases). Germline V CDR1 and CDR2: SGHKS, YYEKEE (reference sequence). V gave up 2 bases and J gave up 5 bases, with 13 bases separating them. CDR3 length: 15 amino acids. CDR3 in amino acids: CASSLRGSGTGELFF. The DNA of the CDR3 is TGTGCCAGCAGCTTACGTGGGAGTGGGACCGGGGAGCTGTTTTTT.

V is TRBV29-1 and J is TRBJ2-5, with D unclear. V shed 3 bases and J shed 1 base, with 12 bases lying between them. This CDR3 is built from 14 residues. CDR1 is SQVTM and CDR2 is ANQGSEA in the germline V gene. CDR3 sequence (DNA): TGCAGCGTTGAGGAGTGGACGGCCCAAGAGACCCAGTACTTC. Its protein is CSVEEWTAQETQYF.

CDR3 DNA sequence: TGTGCCACCAGCAAGGGGGACGGAACTGGGAACGAGCAGTACTTC. Its protein is CATSKGDGTGNEQYF. The chain joins TRBV15 to TRBJ2-7; TRBD1 is a possible D gene (6 bases). Trimming took 4 bases from V and 5 from J, leaving 18 bases between them. The germline CDR1 and CDR2 sequences are LNHNV and YYDKDF (reference sequence). This CDR3 spans 15 amino acids.

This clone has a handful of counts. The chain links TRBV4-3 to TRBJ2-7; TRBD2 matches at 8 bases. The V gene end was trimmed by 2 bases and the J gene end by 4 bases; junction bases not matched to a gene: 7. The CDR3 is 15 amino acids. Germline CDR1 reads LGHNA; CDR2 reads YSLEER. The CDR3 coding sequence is TGCGCCAGCAGCCAACGGGCGGGGGGTTGGTACGAGCAGTACTTC. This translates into CASSQRAGGWYEQYF.

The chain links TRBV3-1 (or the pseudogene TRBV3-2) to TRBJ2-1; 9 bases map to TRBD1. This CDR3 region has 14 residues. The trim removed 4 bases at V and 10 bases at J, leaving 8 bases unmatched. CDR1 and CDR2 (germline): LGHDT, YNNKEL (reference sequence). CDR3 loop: CASSPTGGQREQFF. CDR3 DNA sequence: TGTGCCAGCAGCCCGACAGGGGGGCAGAGGGAGCAGTTCTTC.

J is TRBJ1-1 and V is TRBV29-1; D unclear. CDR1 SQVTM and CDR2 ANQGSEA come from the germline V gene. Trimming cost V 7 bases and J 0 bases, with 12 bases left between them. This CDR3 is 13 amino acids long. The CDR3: CSDSLQMNTEAFF. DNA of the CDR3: TGCAGCGACTCTTTACAGATGAACACTGAAGCTTTCTTT.

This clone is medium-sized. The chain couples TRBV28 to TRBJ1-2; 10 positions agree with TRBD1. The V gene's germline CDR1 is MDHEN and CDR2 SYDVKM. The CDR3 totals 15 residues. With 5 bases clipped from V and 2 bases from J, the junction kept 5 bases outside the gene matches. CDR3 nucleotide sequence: TGTGCCAGCAGTCCCGGGACAGGGGCGAACTATGGCTACACCTTC. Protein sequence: CASSPGTGANYGYTF.

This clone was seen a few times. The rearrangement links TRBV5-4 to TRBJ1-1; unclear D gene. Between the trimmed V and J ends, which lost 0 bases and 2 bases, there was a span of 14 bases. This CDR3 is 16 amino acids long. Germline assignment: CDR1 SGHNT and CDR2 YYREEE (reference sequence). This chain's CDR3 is CASSLAHTTPNTEAFF. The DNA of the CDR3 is TGTGCCAGCAGCTTGGCGCACACTACCCCCAACACTGAAGCTTTCTTT. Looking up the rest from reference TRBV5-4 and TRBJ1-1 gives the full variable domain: ETGVTQSPTHLIKTRGQQVTLRCSSQSGHNTVSWYQQALGQGPQFIFQYYREEENGRGNFPPRFSGLQFPNYSSELNVNALELDDSALYLCASSLAHTTPNTEAFFGQGTRLTVV.

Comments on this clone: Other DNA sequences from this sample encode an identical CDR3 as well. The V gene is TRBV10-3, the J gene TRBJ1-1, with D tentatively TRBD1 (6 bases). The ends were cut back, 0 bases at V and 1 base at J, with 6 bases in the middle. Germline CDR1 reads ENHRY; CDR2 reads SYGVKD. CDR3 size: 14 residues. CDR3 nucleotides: TGTGCCATCAGTGAGTCAGGGGGGAACACTGAAGCTTTCTTT. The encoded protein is CAISESGGNTEAFF.